Each of the 7 T cell receptor beta chains below was sequenced from the same sample in a study of vaccination and CD4 T cells after COVID-19. As to treatment: roughly 11-day PBMC culture with coronavirus spike peptide pools or control peptides (ViraFEST assay). No antigen has been assigned to these receptors. The Oncomine TCR Beta short-read assay sequenced DNA from cultured CD4+ T cells. TCRdb passed the PCR reads through MiXCR, listing each CDR3 protein once. The table includes approximately 24,000 distinct CDR3 sequences, about 64% detected once. The sample taken for sequencing was CD4+ T cells from blood, cultured in vitro. These receptors were obtained from a human donor who had recovered from COVID-19.

V usage is TRBV19 and J usage is TRBJ2-7; TRBD2 agrees at 8 bases. The CDR3 is 15 residues long. Germline trimming cut 2 bases from V and 3 bases from J; bases unmatched to any gene: 6. Germline V gene data show CDR1 as LNHDA and CDR2 as SQIVND (reference sequence). CDR3 sequence: CASSITGLVDYEQYF. The CDR3 DNA sequence: TGTGCCAGTAGTATAACGGGACTAGTGGACTACGAGCAGTACTTC.

This clonotype has more than one count but fewer than ten. The genes are TRBV2 and TRBJ1-5, with 8 bases identical to TRBD1. The CDR3 length is 15 residues. Looked up from germline, CDR1 is SNHLY and CDR2 is FYNNEI. The trim removed 6 bases at V and 6 bases at J, leaving 10 bases unmatched. The CDR3 here is CASRSQGARSQPQHF. The CDR3 bases are TGTGCCAGCAGGTCTCAGGGGGCGCGCAGTCAGCCCCAGCATTTT.

The rearrangement joins TRBV7-2 to TRBJ2-7; D could derive from TRBD1 or TRBD2 (6 bases each). The V gene lost 5 bases and the J gene lost 1 base, with 18 bases spanning the gap. From germline, CDR1 is SGHTA and CDR2 FQGNSA. CDR3 size: 16 residues. The CDR3 DNA follows: TGTGCCAGCAGCACGGGGTTAAGGGGGAGGTCCTACGAGCAGTACTTC. It codes for CASSTGLRGRSYEQYF.

The chain is built from TRBV6-5 and TRBJ1-6, with D perhaps TRBD1 (5 bases). V was clipped by 4 bases and J by 10 bases, with 17 bases between them. The CDR3 is 15 residues long. Germline V lookup: CDR1 MNHEY, CDR2 SVGAGI. CDR3 DNA: TGTGCCAGCAGTTCCCCTCGTGGGGCAGAGTCACCCCTCCACTTT. It yields the protein CASSSPRGAESPLHF.

The V gene is TRBV6-1, the J gene TRBJ1-1, with D unresolved. This CDR3 region has 13 residues. In germline, CDR1 is MNHNS, CDR2 SASEGT. Trimming took off 3 bases at V and 5 bases at J, with 10 bases between the two ends. The CDR3 reads CASSEFGVTEAFF. DNA of the CDR3: TGTGCCAGCAGTGAGTTCGGGGTTACTGAAGCTTTCTTT.

The chain carries TRBV11-2 and TRBJ1-1; D call uncertain. The CDR3 covers 15 residues. Per germline, CDR1 SGHAT and CDR2 FQNNGV. The V end lost 1 base, the J end lost 4 bases, and 13 bases lay between the germline ends. The CDR3 DNA is TGTGCCAGCAGCTTAGGGGCCCTCTCATCCACTGAAGCTTTCTTT. Its protein is CASSLGALSSTEAFF.

This clonotype was seen a few times. The chain carries TRBV5-1 and TRBJ1-2; D is ambiguous. The germline V and J ends were trimmed by 0 bases and 4 bases, with 13 bases remaining between them. Germline CDR1 reads SGHRS; CDR2 reads YFSETQ. This CDR3 comprises 15 residues. CDR3 DNA sequence: TGCGCCAGCAGCTTGGGAACGGGCAGTGCCTATGGCTACACCTTC. It codes for CASSLGTGSAYGYTF.